This T cell receptor beta chain was sequenced in a study of blood T cells in healthy people across ages. Findings and limits, study-wide: TCR beta diversity was tightly associated with the proportion of naive T cells. Estimates of diversity drawn from one million T cells were considered underestimates.

This clonotype appeared a few times. Its antigen is unidentified. V gave up 6 bases and J gave up 0 bases, with 11 bases separating them. This CDR3 comprises 14 residues. CDR1 is MDHEN and CDR2 is SYDVKM in the germline V gene. Each donor had approximately 10 milliliters of peripheral blood drawn. A second PCR, run for about 6 to 11 cycles, used a sample-barcoded 5' primer plus a J-beta primer mix. There were at least 2.5 million CDR3-containing paired-end reads obtained from each sample. One entry per CDR3 protein results from TCRdb running MiXCR on the 5' RACE reads. The table has approximately 1.5 million distinct CDR3 sequences, roughly 43% seen once.

The sequencing input was blood. The TCR was taken from a woman aged 18-29 years in good health. The chain has TRBV28 and TRBJ1-2; no firm D call. The CDR3, as DNA: TGTGCCAGCAGGGCATGGGTATCTAACTATGGCTACACCTTC. Translating gives CASRAWVSNYGYTF.